These 17 T cell receptor beta chains were sequenced from one sample in a study of cytomegalovirus exposure and HLA in healthy donors. The PCR made use of 60 Vbeta and 13 Jbeta primers. The data were produced by immunoSEQ multiplex PCR, yet TCRdb's version contains in-frame clones alone and is incomplete. The data contain 150,000 or so clones, approximately 80% of them seen just once; the ten biggest clones take up approximately 13%. Material for sequencing was PBMCs. The receptors shown here come from a middle-aged man in good health and CMV-seropositive.

In this sample, this clone turned up a few times. This chain uses TRBV6-4 with TRBJ1-1; 8 bases are a match to TRBD1. The CDR3 totals 15 residues. In germline, CDR1 is MRHNA, CDR2 SNTAGT. J gave up 4 bases and V 6 bases, and 10 bases lay outside the gene matches. The CDR3 DNA follows: TGTGCCAGCAGCTCGGGACAGGCAAGGGGCACTGAAGCTTTCTTT. It translates to CASSSGQARGTEAFF.

This clone appeared a single time. The chain has TRBV7-9 and TRBJ1-2, with TRBD1 matching over 7 bases. Germline V lookup: CDR1 SEHNR, CDR2 FQNEAQ (reference sequence). The trim removed 5 bases at V and 3 bases at J, leaving 3 bases unmatched. CDR3 size: 13 residues. CDR3 in amino acids: CASSQGQHYGYTF. The CDR3 DNA reads TGTGCCAGCAGCCAGGGACAGCACTATGGCTACACCTTC.

The rearrangement joins TRBV7-9 to TRBJ2-7; D might be TRBD1 (5 bases). The CDR3 contains 14 residues. V was cut by 1 base and J by 1 base, with 8 bases left in between. Germline loops: CDR1 SEHNR, CDR2 FQNEAQ (reference sequence). CDR3 nucleotides: TGTGCCAGCAGCTTAGGGTCAGGGTCCTACGAGCAGTACTTC. Its translation: CASSLGSGSYEQYF.

The rearrangement joins TRBV23-1 to TRBJ2-1; 9 nucleotides line up with TRBD2. TRBV23-1 is labeled an ORF, and its function is uncertain. The CDR3 is 18 residues long. With V trimmed by 3 bases and J by 7 bases, 16 bases remained unmatched. As DNA, the CDR3 is TGCGCCAGCAGTCACCCGAGGAACAGACTAGCGGTTCGGAATGAGCAGTTCTTC. Residues: CASSHPRNRLAVRNEQFF.

The chain has TRBV15 and TRBJ1-2, with D perhaps matching TRBD1 (5 bases). Trimming removed 7 bases at V and 8 bases at J, with 20 bases between. Germline V gene sequence: CDR1 LNHNV, CDR2 YYDKDF (reference sequence). The CDR3 is 14 amino acids. CDR3 sequence: CATTDTGEKDGYTF. CDR3 in DNA: TGTGCCACCACGGATACGGGGGAGAAAGACGGCTACACCTTC.

V is TRBV10-3 and J is TRBJ2-7; 12 bases align to TRBD1. The CDR3 is made up of 15 amino acids. Germline V gene sequence: CDR1 ENHRY, CDR2 SYGVKD. J gave up 7 bases and V 11 bases, and 15 bases lay outside the gene matches. The CDR3 spells CAAWNPGQGALEQYF. The CDR3 DNA follows: TGTGCCGCGTGGAATCCGGGACAGGGGGCGCTGGAGCAGTACTTC.

This chain links TRBV5-1 with TRBJ2-3; maybe TRBD2 (5 bases). The V gene's germline CDR1 is SGHRS and CDR2 YFSETQ. The CDR3 has 15 residues. Trimming shortened V by 3 bases and J by 3 bases, and 14 bases separated the two germline ends. CDR3 in amino acids: CASSSLREFTDTQYF. The CDR3 nucleotides are TGCGCCAGCAGCTCGTTGAGGGAGTTTACAGATACGCAGTATTTT.

This clone appeared once. This chain links TRBV10-3 with TRBJ2-7, with 8 positions matching TRBD2. The junction had 11 bases not matched to a gene; V was cut back by 4 bases and J by 6 bases. The V gene's germline CDR1 is ENHRY and CDR2 SYGVKD. The CDR3 is 15 amino acids. The DNA of the CDR3 is TGTGCCATCAGTGGTACTAGCGGTCAATGGGGCGAGCAGTACTTC. Translating gives CAISGTSGQWGEQYF.

This clone appeared a few times. This chain joins TRBV14 and TRBJ1-5, with TRBD1 as a possible D gene (5 bases). V lost 1 base, J lost 0 bases, and 16 bases lay in between. Germline V lookup: CDR1 SGHDN, CDR2 FVKESK. The CDR3 contains 18 residues. CDR3 sequence (DNA): TGTGCCAGCAGCCAAGCCCTTCGACAGCCGTATAGCAATCAGCCCCAGCATTTT. It codes for CASSQALRQPYSNQPQHF.

The chain carries TRBV4-1 and TRBJ1-5; 11 positions agree with TRBD1. Germline V gene data show CDR1 as MGHRA and CDR2 as YSYEKL. V was clipped by 4 bases and J by 8 bases; unmatched bases: 10. This CDR3 comprises 16 residues. DNA for the CDR3: TGCGCCAGCAGCCGAGCCGGGACAGGGGGTTTGGAGCCCCAGCATTTT. Amino acids: CASSRAGTGGLEPQHF.

The chain has TRBV2 and TRBJ2-7, with D perhaps matching TRBD1 (5 bases). Per germline, CDR1 SNHLY and CDR2 FYNNEI. The CDR3 sequence is 13 residues long. V dropped 7 bases and J dropped 6 bases, with 16 bases sitting between them. CDR3 DNA: TGTGCCAGCACCGGAAGGGGAAGAGGCGAGCAGTACTTC. Translation gives CASTGRGRGEQYF.

This sequence joins TRBV21-1 and TRBJ2-3; the table assigns TRBD2, which was not confirmed against the DNA. TRBV21-1 is labeled a pseudogene. This CDR3 spans 13 amino acids. The CDR3 reads CASSVGLASTQYF. The CDR3 DNA reads as TGTGCCAGCAGCGTAGGACTAGCTAGCACGCAGTATTTT.

The rearrangement uses TRBV4-1 and TRBJ1-5; D remains unclear. CDR3 length equals 15 residues. V was shortened by 0 bases and J by 4 bases, with 10 bases between the two germline ends. CDR1 MGHRA and CDR2 YSYEKL come from the germline V gene. The DNA of the CDR3 is TGCGCCAGCAGCCAAGATCCCGAGGGTAATCAGCCCCAGCATTTT. It translates to CASSQDPEGNQPQHF.

A note on this clone: The identical CDR3 is also encoded by other nucleotide sequences in the sample. The chain uses TRBV7-2 and TRBJ2-7; TRBD2 is a possible D gene (5 bases). Germline V gene sequence: CDR1 SGHTA, CDR2 FQGNSA. V was shortened by 3 bases and J by 1 base, with 10 bases between the two germline ends. The CDR3 is 14 residues long. The CDR3 region has the DNA TGTGCCAGCAGCTTCGGACTGGCATCCTACGAGCAGTACTTC. This translates into CASSFGLASYEQYF.

This clone has a handful of counts. This chain uses TRBV7-8 with TRBJ1-5; D is unclear. The CDR3 is 16 amino acids. The germline CDR1 and CDR2 sequences are SGHVS and FQNEAQ. Between the trimmed V and J ends, which lost 1 base and 0 bases, there was a span of 10 bases. The CDR3 sequence: CASSLGGGISNQPQHF. The CDR3 nucleotides are TGTGCCAGCAGCTTAGGGGGAGGGATTAGCAATCAGCCCCAGCATTTT.

As to this clone: Other DNA sequences in the sample encode the same CDR3. This chain links TRBV9 with TRBJ2-1; 11 positions agree with TRBD1. Germline V gene sequence: CDR1 SGDLS, CDR2 YYNGEE. The CDR3 covers 15 residues. Unmatched junction bases numbered 3, after V lost 0 bases and J lost 7 bases. The CDR3 reads CASSVEGQGGNEQFF. In DNA form, the CDR3 reads TGTGCCAGCAGCGTAGAGGGACAGGGGGGGAATGAGCAGTTCTTC.

This clone was counted a few times. The V and J genes are TRBV5-5 and TRBJ2-1; TRBD2 matches 11 bases. Germline V CDR1 and CDR2: SGHKS, YYEKEE (reference sequence). J was trimmed by 7 bases and V by 1 base; bases with no gene match: 4. There are 15 residues in the CDR3. The CDR3 DNA reads TGTGCCAGCAGCTTGATAGCGGGAGGGAGGAATGAGCAGTTCTTC. This codes for CASSLIAGGRNEQFF.